This record concerns one T cell receptor beta chain sequence. Its antigen specificity is not known. No quality values exist for individual bases; no much larger clone is one base distant. For CDR1 and CDR2, the germline V gene lists SGHTA and FQGTGA. The CDR3, from cysteine to phenylalanine, totals 15 residues. Here the CDR3 DNA is all that survives: 45 bases in frame from base 1. Ends trimmed: V by 5 bases, J by 0 bases; bases unmatched to a gene: 6. This specimen belongs to a study of cytomegalovirus exposure and HLA in healthy donors (dated 2017 in TCRdb). Turning to the overall study: An earlier analysis of roughly 570 of the donors reported approximately 280 Gb of sequence data and 100 million to 120 million unique TCR beta sequences obtained from some 170 million T cells. High-throughput TCR immunosequencing, statistical association of individual TCRs with disease status, and machine learning were combined to predict cytomegalovirus infection status. The aim of the study was to test whether cataloging public T cell receptors could identify signatures of past pathogen exposure. HLA typing included class I and class II loci at four-digit resolution. Among the approximately 400 genotyped donors, more than 70% belonged to the genetic ancestry cluster associated with self-reported Caucasian donors. Rather than using new phenotypic data, the later analysis identified candidate immune exposures from TCR beta sequences and from how often those sequences occurred across donors. In a later analysis, previously published TCR beta repertoires from 550 to 700 donors were re-analyzed and high-resolution HLA genotyping was added so that TCR occurrence patterns could be studied. In an earlier analysis of roughly 540 of the donors, high-throughput TCR beta sequencing was used to judge whether each TCR beta V gene segment behaved as functional or pseudogenic. In addition to the first cohort of 666 subjects, a separate validation cohort of 120 different subjects was used. Donor age, sex, ethnicity and CMV serostatus were compiled together with the repertoire data. On average, about 240,000 unique TCR beta nucleotide sequences were sequenced per donor among about 400 genotyped donors of the cohort, with roughly a sixth of those sequences being non-productive. Using immunosequencing, the study profiled T cell repertoires from approximately 700 subjects and related those repertoires to cytomegalovirus serostatus. Several DR-DQ haplotypes were handled as single units for association and clustering because linkage in the cohort was strong. A later genetic analysis used genome-wide SNP genotypes for about three fifths of the 666 donors, treating that subset as a discovery cohort. An early release covering just under 650 HLA-typed donors comprised roughly 300 gigabases of sequencing data and tens of millions of unique TCR sequences. Typing coverage differed by locus: A, B, C, DRB1 and DQB1 were typed in roughly 629-630 donors, DQA1 in about 500, DPA1 in some 570, and DPB1 in 450 to 480. All discovery cohort repertoires had been generated on a single sequencing platform. What the work shows at the level of the full study, not this receptor alone: A cluster of highly shared sequence variants was judged likely to represent a technical artifact of the sequencing pipeline. According to the authors, the approach could potentially be generalized to other disease states and immunological phenotypes. Several of the top co-occurrence clusters appeared to be linked to parvovirus B19, influenza, CMV and Epstein-Barr virus, according to a later analysis. When HLA alleles, especially DR and DQ, strongly co-occurred, attributing TCR associations to individual alleles was difficult. Linkage disequilibrium might explain the correlated functional status among segregating V segments, but an unknown experimental factor could not be ruled out. This cohort had only TCR beta chains sequenced, and the lack of alpha or paired-chain data limited which features could be detected. Specific HLA alleles were associated with more than 15,000 TCR beta sequences at a false discovery rate of 0.05 in a later analysis. A later genetic analysis reported fewer N-insertions in productive TCRs among donors in an Asian-associated ancestry cluster than the roughly 700-donor mean. In a later analysis, HLA-associated TCR beta chains were found to be more clonally expanded and to have lower generation probabilities than equally common non-associated chains. HLA typing was unavailable for some donors at each locus, so association tests used only the typed subset. A further reported finding was that TCR beta sequences accurately predicted the HLA-A and HLA-B alleles for most subjects in the first cohort. In a later analysis, most CMV-associated TCR beta chains were found to appear HLA-restricted, with HLA associations seemingly driven largely by CMV exposure. In the study, around 150 TCR beta chains were listed as associated with cytomegalovirus. The earlier analysis of fewer than 750 of the donors excluded 15 to 20 rarely observed V segments, including chromosome 9 orphons, because counts were too low. In a later analysis, TCR association rates were found to vary across HLA loci, with the most associated TCRs seen for DRB1 alleles and the fewest for HLA-C alleles. Some IMGT-functional V segments, including TRBV6-2 and TRBV6-3, could not be distinguished by the 87-base-pair reads and were therefore excluded. Roughly uniform sequencing depth across donors was assumed in presence/absence analyses, although this assumption may not hold. Immune exposure information for the cohort was limited to CMV serostatus. In vitro tests confirmed that a few of the cytomegalovirus-associated TCR beta chains recognize cytomegalovirus antigens. The classifier was reported to diagnose cytomegalovirus status with high specificity and sensitivity in both the original and validation cohorts. An association between a missense DCLRE1C variant and V-gene and J-gene trimming of TCR beta chains was found in a later genetic analysis and replicated in an independent cohort. An earlier analysis of several hundred of the donors showed that most TCR beta V segments appeared in productive rearrangements either about 87% or about 30% of the time, which broadly matched IMGT annotations. Across donors, most TCR sequences were observed very rarely, whereas some public TCRs were present in many individuals.

The receptor library was made with the immunoSEQ multiplex PCR assay. A mixture of 60 forward primers for TCR Vbeta segments and 13 reverse primers for TCR Jbeta segments was used in the multiplex PCR. The CDR3 region of rearranged TCR beta genes was amplified from genomic DNA by a multiplex PCR assay. The Illumina HiSeq System was used to sequence the amplified TCR beta libraries as 87-base-pair reads. On the authors' methods: A later analysis tallied approximately 87 million unique TCR beta chains across the 666 repertoires, and some 10 million of those chains were shared by two or more donors. Raw reads were error-corrected and collapsed into unique sequences with a nearest-neighbor algorithm that merged closely related sequences to remove PCR and sequencing errors. To assign V, D and J gene segments, CDR3 sequences were aligned to IMGT reference sequences. Each retained sequence needed at least a six-nucleotide match to both a V gene segment and a J gene segment. Rearrangements were classified as productive when the CDR3 lacked stop codons and remained in frame with V and J, and all other rearrangements were classified as non-productive. Following IMGT convention, CDR3 was defined as the stretch from the second conserved V-encoded cysteine up to the conserved J-encoded phenylalanine. In an earlier analysis of more than 550 of the donors, sequences lacking an unambiguous match to a single V gene segment were excluded. In an earlier analysis of several hundred of the donors, V segments were called functional above 56.7% productive rearrangements and were called segregating when the between-donor standard deviation exceeded 5%. A statistical classification framework was developed to diagnose cytomegalovirus status using the catalog of TCR beta chain sequences. In a later analysis, V and J genes were assigned by comparing TCR nucleotide sequences against IMGT/GENE-DB human TR gene sequences. A later analysis assigned CDR3 sequences and most-parsimonious VDJ recombination scenarios with the TCRdist pipeline. In a later analysis, each TCR beta chain was defined by its CDR3 amino acid sequence together with its V-gene family, and reads lacking a unique V-gene family were excluded. In a later analysis, around 600 highly shared, low-generation-probability nucleotide sequences were removed to address suspected cross-contamination and a sequencing artifact. For each public chain, a later analysis derived a clonal expansion index from normalized ranks of inferred template counts within each repertoire. In a later analysis, generation probabilities were computed with a VDJ recombination model fitted to out-of-frame rearrangements, and the resulting probabilities were checked against IGoR. A later analysis scored TCR-TCR, TCR-HLA and TCR-CMV co-occurrence with hypergeometric tests, applying a repertoire-size bias correction to TCR pairs. To estimate false discovery rates, a later analysis permuted the HLA or CMV assignments 20 times. In a later analysis, co-occurring TCRs were grouped with DBSCAN, and TCRdist sequence similarity was added when clustering was performed within HLA-allele-positive subsets. For co-occurrence clustering, repertoires with fewer than 30,000 or more than 120,000 public chains were excluded, along with about five repertoires with anomalous nucleotide sharing. Drawn from immuneACCESS, this table holds only the in-frame rearrangements with V and J called that TCRdb kept. Clones are partly lost; checked studies trace under half to an unresolved V gene and leave the rest unexplained. V and J calls and clone size follow that table, whereas D and trimming were derived from the DNA. Present in this sample are 150,000 or so clones, roughly 84% of which were seen just once. Roughly 1.5% of the sample goes to the ten largest clones.

In total, roughly 670 healthy bone marrow donors made up the cohort. Cohort members were all nominally healthy when sampled, although unrecorded immune exposures were likely present. The donor was CMV seronegative and was included in the group of a few hundred seronegative cohort members. A peripheral blood sample was provided by each donor, and peripheral blood mononuclear cells were used for TCR beta sequencing. The Qiagen DNeasy Blood Extraction Kit was used to extract genomic DNA from the blood cell samples. This TCR was sampled from a male donor in good health and CMV-seronegative. The sequence is built from TRBV7-3 and TRBJ1-2; TRBD1 fits 7 bases in the junction. Sequencing was carried out using PBMCs. Here the CDR3 is given as CASSPTGQTNYGYTF. Read as DNA, the sequence is TGTGCCAGCAGCCCGACAGGGCAGACTAACTATGGCTACACCTTC. Beyond the CDR3, the reference TRBV7-3 and TRBJ1-2 genes provide the residues; the full variable domain reads: GAGVSQTPSNKVTEKGKYVELRCDPISGHTALYWYRQSLGQGPEFLIYFQGTGAADDSGLPNDRFFAVRPEGSVSTLKIQRTERGDSAVYLCASSPTGQTNYGYTFGSGTRLTVV.